The 3 T cell receptor beta chains presented below share a single source sample, sequenced in a study of regulatory T cells in long-lasting Graves disease. Time point specified: newly diagnosed GD, antithyroid drugs for less than 3 months. After RNA was extracted from PBMCs, the TCR library was made from it. Arm-PCR of CDR3 regions with iRepertoire HTBI primers generated TCR beta libraries. MiXCR, run by TCRdb on the multiplex PCR reads, gives a single entry per CDR3 protein. The sample records about 620,000 distinct CDR3 sequences, 16% being singletons. These data were likewise used in another study, on T cells in Graves' hyperthyroidism and ophthalmopathy.

The specimen was peripheral blood mononuclear cells (PBMCs), collected at new diagnosis, from a patient treated with antithyroid drugs. Receptors were obtained from a woman in her thirties with Graves disease.

The J gene is TRBJ1-2, the V gene TRBV11-3, with D possibly matching TRBD1 (6 bases). CDR3 size: 15 residues. The germline CDR1 and CDR2 sequences are SGHNT and YENEEA. V lost 3 bases and J 6 bases, leaving 17 bases between the germline ends. CDR3 in DNA: TGTGCCAGCAGCTTTACCTGGGACACGCGAGATGGCTACACCTTC. Its translation is CASSFTWDTRDGYTF. Variable domain in full (rest from reference TRBV11-3 and TRBJ1-2): EAGVVQSPRYKIIEKKQPVAFWCNPISGHNTLYWYLQNLGQGPELLIRYENEEAVDDSQLPKDRFSAERLKGVDSTLKIQPAELGDSAVYLCASSFTWDTRDGYTFGSGTRLTVV.

V and J are TRBV7-9 and TRBJ2-6; no clear D gene. Germline V gene data show CDR1 as SEHNR and CDR2 as FQNEAQ (reference sequence). Deletions cut 7 bases from V and 1 base from J, with 17 bases between. The length of the CDR3 is 17 residues. The CDR3 sequence: CASILPNDGSGANVLTF. The CDR3 DNA reads as TGTGCCAGCATCCTACCAAACGACGGATCTGGGGCCAACGTCCTGACTTTC.

This chain uses TRBV19 with TRBJ2-6; 7 nucleotides align to TRBD2. The V and J ends lost 6 bases and 0 bases, in that order; junction bases with no gene match: 11. Germline CDR1 and CDR2: LNHDA and SQIVND (reference sequence). The length of the CDR3 is 18 residues. CDR3 nucleotides: TGTGCCAGTAGGCCTGGTGCGGGAGCCTTCTCTGGGGCCAACGTCCTGACTTTC. Translating gives CASRPGAGAFSGANVLTF.